Listed below are T cell receptor beta chains from one sample, sequenced in a study of OX40 agonist ivuxolimab in advanced cancers. Using immunoSEQ multiplex PCR, the repertoire was profiled, and TCRdb retains in-frame clones only, with some absent. The table shows 20,000 to 25,000 clones, with 80% to 85% occurring only once. The specimen was CD4+ or CD8+ T cells sorted from blood, collected in a trial of the OX40 agonist ivuxolimab. Source of these receptors: an adult with an advanced solid tumor such as melanoma, head and neck, liver or kidney cancer. Each CDR3 is given with its conserved first and last residue. D genes are given only for firm matches. Expanded clones are given a class, and other clones once, few, many or no size at all.

abundance: .; len: 12; j_gene: TRBJ2-1; d_gene: .; v_gene: TRBV5-6; CDR3aa: CASSLQINEQFF; CDR3nt: TGTGCCAGCAGCTTACAGATCAATGAGCAGTTCTTC
abundance: .; len: 15; j_gene: TRBJ2-7; d_gene: .; v_gene: TRBV5-1; CDR3aa: CASSFGGASSYEQYF; CDR3nt: TGCGCCAGCAGCTTTGGCGGGGCGAGCTCCTACGAGCAGTACTTC
abundance: .; len: 15; j_gene: TRBJ1-1; d_gene: .; v_gene: TRBV5-8; CDR3aa: CASSLRGLGDTEAFF; CDR3nt: TGTGCCAGCAGCCTGAGGGGCTTAGGGGACACTGAAGCTTTCTTT
abundance: .; len: 13; j_gene: TRBJ1-1; d_gene: .; v_gene: TRBV10-2; CDR3aa: CASSYGSNTEAFF; CDR3nt: TGCGCCAGCAGCTACGGGTCCAACACTGAAGCTTTCTTT
abundance: once; len: 14; j_gene: TRBJ1-1; d_gene: .; v_gene: TRBV27; CDR3aa: CASSLWAGAGEAFF; CDR3nt: TGTGCCAGCAGTTTATGGGCAGGCGCAGGTGAAGCTTTCTTT
abundance: .; len: 16; j_gene: TRBJ2-1; d_gene: .; v_gene: TRBV6-4; CDR3aa: CASSDSRVSSYNEQFF; CDR3nt: TGTGCCAGCAGTGACTCCAGGGTAAGCTCCTACAATGAGCAGTTCTTC
abundance: .; len: 15; j_gene: TRBJ1-1; d_gene: .; v_gene: TRBV7-6; CDR3aa: CASSAREALNTEAFF; CDR3nt: TGTGCCAGCAGCGCCCGGGAGGCCCTGAACACTGAAGCTTTCTTT
abundance: .; len: 12; j_gene: TRBJ2-7; d_gene: .; v_gene: TRBV29-1; CDR3aa: CSVEIESYEQYF; CDR3nt: TGCAGCGTGGAGATAGAGTCCTACGAGCAGTACTTC
abundance: .; len: 15; j_gene: TRBJ2-4; d_gene: TRBD2; v_gene: TRBV9; CDR3aa: CASSASSGGQNIQYF; CDR3nt: TGTGCCAGCAGCGCGTCTAGCGGGGGGCAAAACATTCAGTACTTC
abundance: .; len: 16; j_gene: TRBJ2-1; d_gene: .; v_gene: TRBV4-3; CDR3aa: CASSQDSPGGYNEQFF; CDR3nt: TGCGCCAGCAGCCAAGATAGCCCCGGGGGTTACAATGAGCAGTTCTTC
abundance: .; len: 15; j_gene: TRBJ2-5; d_gene: .; v_gene: TRBV7-9; CDR3aa: CASSPMQDVQETQYF; CDR3nt: TGTGCCAGCAGCCCAATGCAGGATGTCCAAGAGACCCAGTACTTC
abundance: .; len: 12; j_gene: TRBJ1-2; d_gene: .; v_gene: TRBV2; CDR3aa: CASRTGLYGYTF; CDR3nt: TGTGCCAGCAGAACCGGGCTCTATGGCTACACCTTC
abundance: .; len: 12; j_gene: TRBJ1-5; d_gene: .; v_gene: TRBV7-9; CDR3aa: CASSLYSQPQHF; CDR3nt: TGTGCCAGCAGCTTATATTCTCAGCCCCAGCATTTT
abundance: once; len: 15; j_gene: TRBJ2-1; d_gene: TRBD1; v_gene: TRBV18; CDR3aa: CASSPGAGGYNEQFF; CDR3nt: TGTGCCAGCTCACCAGGGGCAGGGGGCTACAATGAGCAGTTCTTC
abundance: .; len: 14; j_gene: TRBJ2-7; d_gene: .; v_gene: TRBV7-9; CDR3aa: CASAGTDSSYEQYF; CDR3nt: TGTGCCAGCGCGGGGACCGATAGCTCCTACGAGCAGTACTTC
abundance: .; len: 17; j_gene: TRBJ1-2; d_gene: TRBD1; v_gene: TRBV9; CDR3aa: CASSVAGGPSAHYGYTF; CDR3nt: TGTGCCAGCAGCGTAGCAGGGGGCCCATCCGCCCACTATGGCTACACCTTC
abundance: .; len: 11; j_gene: TRBJ2-1; d_gene: .; v_gene: TRBV18; CDR3aa: CASSPNNEQFF; CDR3nt: TGTGCCAGCTCACCAAACAATGAGCAGTTCTTC
abundance: .; len: 15; j_gene: TRBJ2-7; d_gene: .; v_gene: TRBV12-5; CDR3aa: CASAPLGRGLYEQYF; CDR3nt: TGTGCTAGTGCCCCACTGGGCAGGGGCCTTTACGAGCAGTACTTC
abundance: medium-sized; len: 14; j_gene: TRBJ2-6; d_gene: .; v_gene: TRBV6-4; CDR3aa: CASSAYSGANVLTF; CDR3nt: TGTGCCAGCTCCGCCTATTCTGGGGCCAACGTCCTGACTTTC
abundance: .; len: 15; j_gene: TRBJ1-4; d_gene: .; v_gene: TRBV5-8; CDR3aa: CASSLSWPYNEKLFF; CDR3nt: TGTGCCAGCAGCTTATCGTGGCCCTATAATGAAAAACTGTTTTTT
abundance: .; len: 15; j_gene: TRBJ1-4; d_gene: TRBD1; v_gene: TRBV5-1; CDR3aa: CASRTGQGTNEKLFF; CDR3nt: TGCGCCAGCAGGACCGGACAGGGAACTAATGAAAAACTGTTTTTT
abundance: medium-sized; len: 15; j_gene: TRBJ2-7; d_gene: .; v_gene: TRBV4-2; CDR3aa: CASSQDRGLTYEQYF; CDR3nt: TGTGCCAGCAGCCAAGATCGGGGATTAACCTACGAGCAGTACTTC
abundance: .; len: 15; j_gene: TRBJ1-5; d_gene: .; v_gene: TRBV19; CDR3aa: CASRAVLGGNQPQHF; CDR3nt: TGTGCCAGTCGGGCGGTTCTGGGCGGCAATCAGCCCCAGCATTTT
abundance: .; len: 14; j_gene: TRBJ2-7; d_gene: TRBD2; v_gene: TRBV13; CDR3aa: CASSLWTSGYEQYF; CDR3nt: TGTGCCAGCAGCCTGTGGACTAGCGGGTACGAGCAGTACTTC
abundance: .; len: 15; j_gene: TRBJ2-5; d_gene: TRBD1; v_gene: TRBV7-2; CDR3aa: CASSRTGQGEETQYF; CDR3nt: TGTGCCAGCAGCCGGACGGGACAGGGGGAAGAGACCCAGTACTTC
abundance: .; len: 15; j_gene: TRBJ2-5; d_gene: .; v_gene: TRBV4-2; CDR3aa: CASSPLQRYQETQYF; CDR3nt: TGTGCCAGCAGCCCGCTACAGAGGTACCAAGAGACCCAGTACTTC
abundance: .; len: 15; j_gene: TRBJ2-1; d_gene: .; v_gene: TRBV4-1; CDR3aa: CASSPPTGNYNEQFF; CDR3nt: TGCGCCAGCAGCCCGCCTACAGGAAACTACAATGAGCAGTTCTTC
abundance: .; len: 14; j_gene: TRBJ2-7; d_gene: TRBD1; v_gene: TRBV7-6; CDR3aa: CASSLVDRAGEQYF; CDR3nt: TGTGCCAGCAGCTTAGTCGACAGGGCGGGTGAGCAGTACTTC
abundance: .; len: 17; j_gene: TRBJ2-1; d_gene: TRBD1; v_gene: TRBV15; CDR3aa: CATSPPEGTADLNEQFF; CDR3nt: TGTGCCACCAGCCCGCCCGAAGGGACAGCTGACCTCAATGAGCAGTTCTTC
abundance: .; len: 16; j_gene: TRBJ2-1; d_gene: TRBD2; v_gene: TRBV27; CDR3aa: CASSLRGGYSYNEQFF; CDR3nt: TGTGCCAGCAGTTTACGCGGGGGGTACTCCTACAATGAGCAGTTCTTC
abundance: few; len: 18; j_gene: TRBJ2-2; d_gene: .; v_gene: TRBV7-2; CDR3aa: CASSSEAGPITNTGELFF; CDR3nt: TGTGCCAGCAGCTCGGAGGCCGGACCCATAACGAACACCGGGGAGCTGTTTTTT
abundance: .; len: 15; j_gene: TRBJ1-2; d_gene: TRBD1; v_gene: TRBV9; CDR3aa: CASSARTGGNYGYTF; CDR3nt: TGTGCCAGCAGCGCCAGGACAGGGGGCAACTATGGCTACACCTTC
abundance: .; len: 15; j_gene: TRBJ1-1; d_gene: .; v_gene: TRBV7-2; CDR3aa: CASSGGGGENTEAFF; CDR3nt: TGTGCCAGCAGCGGGGGGGGCGGGGAGAACACTGAAGCTTTCTTT
abundance: .; len: 16; j_gene: TRBJ1-5; d_gene: TRBD1; v_gene: TRBV6-5; CDR3aa: CASSYSRQGAGQPQHF; CDR3nt: TGTGCCAGCAGTTACTCGAGGCAGGGGGCTGGTCAGCCCCAGCATTTT
abundance: .; len: 14; j_gene: TRBJ1-6; d_gene: TRBD1; v_gene: TRBV15; CDR3aa: CATRGTAYNSPLHF; CDR3nt: TGTGCCACCAGGGGGACAGCTTATAATTCACCCCTCCACTTT
abundance: .; len: 10; j_gene: TRBJ2-5; d_gene: .; v_gene: TRBV20-1; CDR3aa: CSAGPETQYF; CDR3nt: TGCAGTGCTGGACCGGAGACCCAGTACTTC
abundance: .; len: 13; j_gene: TRBJ2-5; d_gene: TRBD1; v_gene: TRBV6-6; CDR3aa: CASSYDRGRTQYF; CDR3nt: TGTGCCAGCAGTTACGACAGGGGAAGGACCCAGTACTTC
abundance: .; len: 16; j_gene: TRBJ2-1; d_gene: .; v_gene: TRBV4-3; CDR3aa: CASSQRYRDTYNEQFF; CDR3nt: TGCGCCAGCAGTCAACGGTACAGGGACACCTACAATGAGCAGTTCTTC
abundance: .; len: 12; j_gene: TRBJ1-1; d_gene: .; v_gene: TRBV4-2; CDR3aa: CASSQGSGEAFF; CDR3nt: TGTGCCAGCAGCCAAGGGTCCGGTGAAGCTTTCTTT
abundance: .; len: 15; j_gene: TRBJ1-5; d_gene: .; v_gene: TRBV4-3; CDR3aa: CASSQDGGDNQPQHF; CDR3nt: TGCGCCAGCAGCCAAGATGGCGGGGACAATCAGCCCCAGCATTTT
abundance: medium-sized; len: 15; j_gene: TRBJ1-1; d_gene: .; v_gene: TRBV19; CDR3aa: CASTWGLTGITEAFF; CDR3nt: TGTGCCAGTACCTGGGGTCTAACAGGTATCACTGAAGCTTTCTTT
abundance: .; len: 17; j_gene: TRBJ2-1; d_gene: TRBD2; v_gene: TRBV7-2; CDR3aa: CASSHGTSGGNYNEQFF; CDR3nt: TGTGCCAGCAGCCACGGGACTAGCGGGGGAAACTACAATGAGCAGTTCTTC
abundance: .; len: 14; j_gene: TRBJ1-2; d_gene: .; v_gene: TRBV15; CDR3aa: CATSRDSVSYGYTF; CDR3nt: TGTGCCACCAGCAGAGATAGTGTGAGCTATGGCTACACCTTC
abundance: .; len: 14; j_gene: TRBJ2-3; d_gene: TRBD1; v_gene: TRBV7-9; CDR3aa: CASSYTGGKDTQYF; CDR3nt: TGTGCCAGCAGCTACACAGGGGGCAAAGATACGCAGTATTTT